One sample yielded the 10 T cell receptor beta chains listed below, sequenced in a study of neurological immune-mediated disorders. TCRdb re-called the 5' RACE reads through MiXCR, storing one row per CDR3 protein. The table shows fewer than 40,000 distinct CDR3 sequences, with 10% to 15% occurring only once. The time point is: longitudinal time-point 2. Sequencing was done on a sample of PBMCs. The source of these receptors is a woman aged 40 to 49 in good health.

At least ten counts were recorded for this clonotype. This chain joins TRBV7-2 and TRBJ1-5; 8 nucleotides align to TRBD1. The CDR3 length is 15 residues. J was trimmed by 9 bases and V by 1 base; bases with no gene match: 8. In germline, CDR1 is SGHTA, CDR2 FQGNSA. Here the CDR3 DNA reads TGTGCCAGCAGCTTAGGTCGGGCAGGGGGCACGCCCCAGCATTTT. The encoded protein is CASSLGRAGGTPQHF.

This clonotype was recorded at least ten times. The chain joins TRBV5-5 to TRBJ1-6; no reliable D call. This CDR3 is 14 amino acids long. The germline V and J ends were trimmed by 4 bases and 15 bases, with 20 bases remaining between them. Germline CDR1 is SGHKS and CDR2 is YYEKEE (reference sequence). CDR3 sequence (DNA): TGTGCCAGCAGCCCCCCCCGGACCGCGGGGATCCTCCACTTT. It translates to CASSPPRTAGILHF.

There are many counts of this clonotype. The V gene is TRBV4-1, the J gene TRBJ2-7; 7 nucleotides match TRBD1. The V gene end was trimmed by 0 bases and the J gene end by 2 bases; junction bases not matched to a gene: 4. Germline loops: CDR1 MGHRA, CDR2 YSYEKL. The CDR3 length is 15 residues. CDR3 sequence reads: CASSQEPQGTYEQYF. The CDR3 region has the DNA TGCGCCAGCAGCCAAGAGCCACAGGGGACCTACGAGCAGTACTTC.

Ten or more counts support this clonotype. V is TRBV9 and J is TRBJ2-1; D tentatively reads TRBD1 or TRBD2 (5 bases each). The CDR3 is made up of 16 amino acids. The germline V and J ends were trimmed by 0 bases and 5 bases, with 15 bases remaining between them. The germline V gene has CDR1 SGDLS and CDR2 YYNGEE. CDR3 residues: CASSVGWGIVNNEQFF. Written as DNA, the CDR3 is TGTGCCAGCAGCGTAGGCTGGGGGATTGTAAACAATGAGCAGTTCTTC.

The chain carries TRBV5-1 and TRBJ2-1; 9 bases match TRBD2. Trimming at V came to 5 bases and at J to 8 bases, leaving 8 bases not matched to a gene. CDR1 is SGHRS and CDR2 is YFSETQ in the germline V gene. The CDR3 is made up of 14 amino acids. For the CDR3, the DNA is TGCGCCAGCAGTTTTGCGGGGGGGCCCGATGAGCAGTTCTTC. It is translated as CASSFAGGPDEQFF.

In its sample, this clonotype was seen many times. The CDR3 DNA follows: TGTGCCAGCAAGGCCGGCAGGGACACTGAAGCTTTCTTT. Its translation is CASKAGRDTEAFF. The chain employs TRBV25-1 and TRBJ1-1; possible D gene TRBD1, 5 bases. V lost 7 bases and J lost 3, with 12 bases in between. Germline lookup yields CDR1 MGHDK and CDR2 SYGVNS. CDR3 length: 13 amino acids.

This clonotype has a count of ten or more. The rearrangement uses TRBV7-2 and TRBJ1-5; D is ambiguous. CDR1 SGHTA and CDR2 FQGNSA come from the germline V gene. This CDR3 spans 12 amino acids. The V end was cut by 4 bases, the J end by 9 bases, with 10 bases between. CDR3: CASSWEGGPQHF. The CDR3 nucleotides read TGTGCCAGCAGCTGGGAGGGAGGGCCCCAGCATTTT.

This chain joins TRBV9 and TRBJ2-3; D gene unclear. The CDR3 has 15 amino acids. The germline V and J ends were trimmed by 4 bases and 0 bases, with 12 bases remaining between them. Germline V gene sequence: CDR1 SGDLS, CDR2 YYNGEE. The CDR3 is CASSPWEMSTDTQYF. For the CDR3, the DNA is TGTGCCAGCAGCCCCTGGGAAATGAGCACAGATACGCAGTATTTT. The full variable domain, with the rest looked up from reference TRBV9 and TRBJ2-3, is DSGVTQTPKHLITATGQRVTLRCSPRSGDLSVYWYQQSLDQGLQFLIQYYNGEERAKGNILERFSAQQFPDLHSELNLSSLELGDSALYFCASSPWEMSTDTQYFGPGTRLTVL.

The CDR3 loop is CAWSVRGPPDFNEQFF. CDR3 in DNA: TGTGCCTGGAGTGTACGTGGACCTCCTGACTTCAATGAGCAGTTCTTC. This chain joins TRBV30 and TRBJ2-1; D unclear. V lost 0 bases, J lost 6 bases, and 18 bases lay in between. Germline CDR1 is GTSNPN and CDR2 is SVGIG (reference sequence). The length of the CDR3 is 16 residues.

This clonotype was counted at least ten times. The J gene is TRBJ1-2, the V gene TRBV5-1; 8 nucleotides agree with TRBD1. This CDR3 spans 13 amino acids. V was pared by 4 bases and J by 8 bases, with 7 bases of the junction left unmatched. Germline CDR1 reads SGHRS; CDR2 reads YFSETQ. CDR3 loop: CASSPGQGRGYTF. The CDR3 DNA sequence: TGCGCCAGCAGCCCAGGACAGGGAAGGGGCTACACCTTC. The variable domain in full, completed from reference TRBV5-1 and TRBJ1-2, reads KAGVTQTPRYLIKTRGQQVTLSCSPISGHRSVSWYQQTPGQGLQFLFEYFSETQRNKGNFPGRFSGRQFSNSRSEMNVSTLELGDSALYLCASSPGQGRGYTFGSGTRLTVV.